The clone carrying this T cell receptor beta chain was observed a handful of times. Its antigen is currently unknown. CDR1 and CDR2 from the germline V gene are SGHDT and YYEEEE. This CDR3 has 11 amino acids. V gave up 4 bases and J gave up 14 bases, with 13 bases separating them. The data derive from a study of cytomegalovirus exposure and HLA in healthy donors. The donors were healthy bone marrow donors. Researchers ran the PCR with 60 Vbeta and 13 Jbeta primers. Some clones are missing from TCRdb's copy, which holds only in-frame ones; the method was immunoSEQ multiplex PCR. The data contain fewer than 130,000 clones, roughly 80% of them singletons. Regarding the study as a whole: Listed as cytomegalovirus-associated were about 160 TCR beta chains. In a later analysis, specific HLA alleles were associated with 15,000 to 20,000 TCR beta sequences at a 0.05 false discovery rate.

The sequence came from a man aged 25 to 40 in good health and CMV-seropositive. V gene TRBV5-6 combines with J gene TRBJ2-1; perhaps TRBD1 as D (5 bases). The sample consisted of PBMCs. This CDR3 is CASSIQGREFF. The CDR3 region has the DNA TGTGCCAGCAGCATCCAGGGTAGAGAGTTCTTC. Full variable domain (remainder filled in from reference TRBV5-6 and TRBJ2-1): DAGVTQSPTHLIKTRGQQVTLRCSPKSGHDTVSWYQQALGQGPQFIFQYYEEEERQRGNFPDRFSGHQFPNYSSELNVNALLLGDSALYLCASSIQGREFFGPGTRLTVL.